This T cell receptor (beta chain) was captured in a study of cytomegalovirus exposure and HLA in healthy donors. On this clone: Its antigen remains unknown. Relative to the germline gene, one junction end is altered; a read error may explain this.

Study observations and caveats: In a later analysis, most CMV-associated TCR beta chains appeared HLA-restricted. The majority of TCR sequences were rare, yet some public TCRs appeared in many donors.

This CDR3 has 12 amino acids. Germline V gene lookup returns CDR1 SQVTM and CDR2 ANQGSEA. Use of 60 Vbeta and 13 Jbeta primers characterized the PCR. Sequencing was performed with immunoSEQ multiplex PCR; in TCRdb, only in-frame clones are kept and a portion is missing. The profile covers 35,000 to 45,000 clones, with about 60% appearing a single time and more than 10% taken by the ten largest. The V gene is TRBV29-1, the J gene TRBJ2-7; unclear D gene. Sequencing input: PBMCs. The sequence came from a man in his 60s in good health and CMV-seropositive. The DNA for the CDR3 is TGCAGCGTTGAAATTAACTCCGACGAGCAGTACTTC. Its protein is CSVEINSDEQYF.